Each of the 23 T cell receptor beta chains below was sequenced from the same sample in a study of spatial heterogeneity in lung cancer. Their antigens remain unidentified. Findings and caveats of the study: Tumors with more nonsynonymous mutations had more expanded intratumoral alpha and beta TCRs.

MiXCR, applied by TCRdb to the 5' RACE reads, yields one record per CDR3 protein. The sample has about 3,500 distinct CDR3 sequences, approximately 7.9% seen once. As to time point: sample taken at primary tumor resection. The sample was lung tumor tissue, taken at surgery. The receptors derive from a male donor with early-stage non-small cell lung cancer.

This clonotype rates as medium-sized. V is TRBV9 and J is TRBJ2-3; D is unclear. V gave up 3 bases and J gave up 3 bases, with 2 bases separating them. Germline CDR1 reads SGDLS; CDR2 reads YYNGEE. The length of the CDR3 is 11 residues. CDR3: CASSDTDTQYF. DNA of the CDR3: TGTGCCAGCAGCGATACAGATACGCAGTATTTT.

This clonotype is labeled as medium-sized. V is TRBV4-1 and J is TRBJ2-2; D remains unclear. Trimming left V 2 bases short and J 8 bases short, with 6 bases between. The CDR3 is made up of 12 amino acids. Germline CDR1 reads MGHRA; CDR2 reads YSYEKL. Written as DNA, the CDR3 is TGCGCCAGCAGCCAACGGACGGGGGAGCTGTTTTTT. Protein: CASSQRTGELFF.

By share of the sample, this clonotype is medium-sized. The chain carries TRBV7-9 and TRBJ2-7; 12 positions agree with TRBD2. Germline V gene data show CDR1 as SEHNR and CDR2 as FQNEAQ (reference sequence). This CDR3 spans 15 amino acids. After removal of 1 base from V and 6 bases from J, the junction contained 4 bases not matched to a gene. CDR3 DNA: TGTGCCAGCAGCTTAGGGACTAGCGGGGTTGGCGAGCAGTACTTC. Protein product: CASSLGTSGVGEQYF.

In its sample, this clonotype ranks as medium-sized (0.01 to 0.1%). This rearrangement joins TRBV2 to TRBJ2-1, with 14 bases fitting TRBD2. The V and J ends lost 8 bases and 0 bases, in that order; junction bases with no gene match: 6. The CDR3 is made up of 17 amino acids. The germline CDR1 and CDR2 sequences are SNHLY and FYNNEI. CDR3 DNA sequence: TGTGCCAGCGGCCCCGGGACTAGCGGGAGCTCCTACAATGAGCAGTTCTTC. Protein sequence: CASGPGTSGSSYNEQFF.

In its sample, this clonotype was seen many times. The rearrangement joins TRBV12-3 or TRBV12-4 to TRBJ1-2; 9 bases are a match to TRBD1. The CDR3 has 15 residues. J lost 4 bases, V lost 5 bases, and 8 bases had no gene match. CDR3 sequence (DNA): TGTGCCAGCAGTGCCGGGACAGGGTCAGGCTATGGCTACACCTTC. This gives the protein CASSAGTGSGYGYTF.

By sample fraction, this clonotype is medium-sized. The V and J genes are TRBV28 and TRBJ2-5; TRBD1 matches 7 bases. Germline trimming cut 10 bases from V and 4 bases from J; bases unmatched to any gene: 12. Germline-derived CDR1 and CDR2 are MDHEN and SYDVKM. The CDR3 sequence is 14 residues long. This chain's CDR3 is CATFDTGAGETQYF. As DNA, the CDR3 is TGTGCCACCTTCGACACAGGGGCGGGAGAGACCCAGTACTTC.

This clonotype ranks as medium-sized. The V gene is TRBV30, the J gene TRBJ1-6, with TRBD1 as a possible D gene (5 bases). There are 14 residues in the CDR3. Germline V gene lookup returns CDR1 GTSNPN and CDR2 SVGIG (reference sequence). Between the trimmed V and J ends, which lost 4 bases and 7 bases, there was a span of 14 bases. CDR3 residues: CAWTLGVWNSPLHF. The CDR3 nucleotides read TGTGCCTGGACCTTGGGGGTCTGGAATTCACCCCTCCACTTT.

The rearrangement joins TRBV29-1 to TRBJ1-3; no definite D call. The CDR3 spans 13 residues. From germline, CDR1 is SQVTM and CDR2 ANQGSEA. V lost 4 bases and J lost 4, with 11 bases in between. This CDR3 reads CSVGPSVGNTIYF. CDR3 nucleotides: TGCAGCGTTGGGCCCTCAGTAGGAAACACCATATATTTT.

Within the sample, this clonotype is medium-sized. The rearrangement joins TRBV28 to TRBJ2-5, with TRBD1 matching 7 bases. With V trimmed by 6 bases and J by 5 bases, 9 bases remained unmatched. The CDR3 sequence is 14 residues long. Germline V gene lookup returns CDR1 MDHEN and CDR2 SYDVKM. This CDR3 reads CASSRTGDAETQYF. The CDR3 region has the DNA TGTGCCAGCAGCCGCACAGGGGACGCGGAGACCCAGTACTTC.

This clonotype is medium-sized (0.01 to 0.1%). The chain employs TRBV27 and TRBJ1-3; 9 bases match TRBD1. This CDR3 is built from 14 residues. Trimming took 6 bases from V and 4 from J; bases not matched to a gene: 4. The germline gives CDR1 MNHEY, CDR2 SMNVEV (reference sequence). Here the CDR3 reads CASRGTGLGNTIYF. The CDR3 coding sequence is TGTGCCAGCAGGGGGACAGGGTTAGGAAACACCATATATTTT.

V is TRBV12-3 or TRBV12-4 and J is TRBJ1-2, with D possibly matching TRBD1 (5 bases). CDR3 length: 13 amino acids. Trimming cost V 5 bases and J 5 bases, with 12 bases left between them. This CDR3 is CASSPQGTYGYTF. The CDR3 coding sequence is TGTGCCAGCAGTCCGCAGGGTACATATGGCTACACCTTC.

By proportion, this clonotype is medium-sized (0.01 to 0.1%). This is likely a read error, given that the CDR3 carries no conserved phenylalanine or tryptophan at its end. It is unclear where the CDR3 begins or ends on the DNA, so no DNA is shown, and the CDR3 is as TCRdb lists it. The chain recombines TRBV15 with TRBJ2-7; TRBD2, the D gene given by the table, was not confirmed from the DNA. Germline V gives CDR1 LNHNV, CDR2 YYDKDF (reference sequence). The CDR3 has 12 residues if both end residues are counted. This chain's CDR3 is CATSRAPRNTWS.

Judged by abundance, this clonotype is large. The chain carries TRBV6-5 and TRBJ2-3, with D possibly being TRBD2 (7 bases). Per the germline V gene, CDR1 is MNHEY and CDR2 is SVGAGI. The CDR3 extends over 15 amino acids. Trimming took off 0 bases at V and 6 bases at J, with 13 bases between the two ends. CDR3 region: CASSYSRGPGDTQYF. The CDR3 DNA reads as TGTGCCAGCAGTTACTCGCGGGGGCCCGGGGATACGCAGTATTTT.

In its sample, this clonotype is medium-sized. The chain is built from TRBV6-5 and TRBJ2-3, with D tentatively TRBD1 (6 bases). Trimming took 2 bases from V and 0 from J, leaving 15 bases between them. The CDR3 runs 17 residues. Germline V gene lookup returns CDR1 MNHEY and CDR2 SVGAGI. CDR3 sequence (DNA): TGTGCCAGCAGTTACGAACCAGGGGTTCTGAGCACAGATACGCAGTATTTT. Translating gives CASSYEPGVLSTDTQYF.

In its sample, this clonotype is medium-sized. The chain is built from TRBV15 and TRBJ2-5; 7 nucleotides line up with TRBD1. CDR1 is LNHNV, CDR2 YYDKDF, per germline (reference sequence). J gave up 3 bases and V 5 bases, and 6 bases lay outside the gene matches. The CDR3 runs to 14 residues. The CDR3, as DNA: TGTGCCACCAGCGGTAGAGACAGGGAAGAGACCCAGTACTTC. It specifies CATSGRDREETQYF.

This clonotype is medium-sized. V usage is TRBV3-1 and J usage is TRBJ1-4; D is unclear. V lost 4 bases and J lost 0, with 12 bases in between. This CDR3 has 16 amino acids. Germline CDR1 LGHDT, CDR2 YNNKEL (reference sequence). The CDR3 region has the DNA TGTGCCAGCAGCCTTTACAGCGGGGCAACTAATGAAAAACTGTTTTTT. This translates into CASSLYSGATNEKLFF. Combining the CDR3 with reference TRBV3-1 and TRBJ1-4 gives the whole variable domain DTAVSQTPKYLVTQMGNDKSIKCEQNLGHDTMYWYKQDSKKFLKIMFSYNNKELIINETVPNRFSPKSPDKAHLNLHINSLELGDSAVYFCASSLYSGATNEKLFFGSGTQLSVL.

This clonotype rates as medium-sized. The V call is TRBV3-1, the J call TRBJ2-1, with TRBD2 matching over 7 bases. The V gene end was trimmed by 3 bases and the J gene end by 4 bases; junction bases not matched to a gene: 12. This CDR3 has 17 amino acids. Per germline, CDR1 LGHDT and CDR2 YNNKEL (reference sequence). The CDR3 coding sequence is TGTGCCAGCAGCCATGAGCGGGGAGGCCCTGAATACAATGAGCAGTTCTTC. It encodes CASSHERGGPEYNEQFF.

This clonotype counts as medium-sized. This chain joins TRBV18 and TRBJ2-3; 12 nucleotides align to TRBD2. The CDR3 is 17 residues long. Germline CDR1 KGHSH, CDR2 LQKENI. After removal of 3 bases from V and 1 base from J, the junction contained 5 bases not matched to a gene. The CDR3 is CASSPTSGSRGTDTQYF. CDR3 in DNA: TGTGCCAGCTCACCGACTAGCGGGAGTAGGGGCACAGATACGCAGTATTTT.

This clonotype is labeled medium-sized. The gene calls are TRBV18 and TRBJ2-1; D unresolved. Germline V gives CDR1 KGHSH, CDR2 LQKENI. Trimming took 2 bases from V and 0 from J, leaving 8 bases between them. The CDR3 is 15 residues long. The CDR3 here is CASSPVGYSYNEQFF. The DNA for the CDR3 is TGTGCCAGCTCACCAGTGGGGTACTCCTACAATGAGCAGTTCTTC.

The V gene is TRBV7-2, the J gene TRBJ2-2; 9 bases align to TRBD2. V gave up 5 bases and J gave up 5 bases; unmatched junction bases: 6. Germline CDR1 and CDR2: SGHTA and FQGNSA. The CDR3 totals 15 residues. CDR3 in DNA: TGTGCCAGCAGCCGCGGGGGGGACTCTACCGGGGAGCTGTTTTTT. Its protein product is CASSRGGDSTGELFF.

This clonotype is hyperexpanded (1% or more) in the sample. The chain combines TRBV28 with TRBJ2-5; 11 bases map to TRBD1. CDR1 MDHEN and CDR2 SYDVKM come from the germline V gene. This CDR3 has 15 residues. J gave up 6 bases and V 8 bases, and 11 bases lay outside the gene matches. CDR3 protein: CASRWRTGGEKTQYF. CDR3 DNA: TGTGCCAGCCGTTGGAGGACAGGGGGCGAGAAGACCCAGTACTTC.

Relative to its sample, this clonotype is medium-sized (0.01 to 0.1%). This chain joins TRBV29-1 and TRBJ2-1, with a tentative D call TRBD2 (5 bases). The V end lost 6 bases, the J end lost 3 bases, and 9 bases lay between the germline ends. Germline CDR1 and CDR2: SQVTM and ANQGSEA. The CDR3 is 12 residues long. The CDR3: CSVSRDYNEQFF. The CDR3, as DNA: TGCAGCGTGAGCCGGGACTACAATGAGCAGTTCTTC.

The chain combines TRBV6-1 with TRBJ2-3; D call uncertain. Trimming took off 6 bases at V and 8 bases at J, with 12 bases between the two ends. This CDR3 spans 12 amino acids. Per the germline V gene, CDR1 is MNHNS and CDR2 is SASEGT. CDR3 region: CASSSRFRTQYF. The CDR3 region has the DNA TGTGCCAGCAGCTCCCGCTTCCGTACGCAGTATTTT.